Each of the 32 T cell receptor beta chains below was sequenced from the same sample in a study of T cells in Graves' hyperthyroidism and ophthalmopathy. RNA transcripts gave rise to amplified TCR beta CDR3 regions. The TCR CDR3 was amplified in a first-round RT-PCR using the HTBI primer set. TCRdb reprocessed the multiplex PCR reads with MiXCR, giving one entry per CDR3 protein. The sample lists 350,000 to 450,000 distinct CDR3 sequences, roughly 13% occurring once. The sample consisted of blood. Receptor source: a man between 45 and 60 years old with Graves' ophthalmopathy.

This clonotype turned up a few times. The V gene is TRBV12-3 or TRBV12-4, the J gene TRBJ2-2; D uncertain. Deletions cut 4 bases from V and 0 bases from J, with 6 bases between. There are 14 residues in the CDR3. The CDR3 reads CASSYATNTGELFF. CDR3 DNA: TGTGCCAGCAGTTATGCGACGAACACCGGGGAGCTGTTTTTT.

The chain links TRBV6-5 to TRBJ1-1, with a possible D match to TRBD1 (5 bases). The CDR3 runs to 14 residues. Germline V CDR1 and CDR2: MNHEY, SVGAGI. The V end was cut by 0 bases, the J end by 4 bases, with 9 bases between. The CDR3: CASSYSGVVTEAFF. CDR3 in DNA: TGTGCCAGCAGTTACTCGGGGGTAGTCACTGAAGCTTTCTTT.

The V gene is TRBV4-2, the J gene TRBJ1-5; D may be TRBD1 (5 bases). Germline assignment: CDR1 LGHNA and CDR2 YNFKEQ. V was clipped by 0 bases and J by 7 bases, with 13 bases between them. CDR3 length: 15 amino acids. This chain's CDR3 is CASSQDFGEGQPQHF. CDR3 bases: TGTGCCAGCAGCCAAGATTTTGGGGAGGGGCAGCCCCAGCATTTT.

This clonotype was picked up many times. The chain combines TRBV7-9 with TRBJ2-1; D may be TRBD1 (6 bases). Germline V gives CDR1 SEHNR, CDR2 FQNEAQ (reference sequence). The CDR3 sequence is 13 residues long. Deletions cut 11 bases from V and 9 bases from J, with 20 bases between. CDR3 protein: CAGQSQGWSEQFF. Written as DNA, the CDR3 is TGTGCCGGACAATCACAGGGTTGGAGTGAGCAGTTCTTC.

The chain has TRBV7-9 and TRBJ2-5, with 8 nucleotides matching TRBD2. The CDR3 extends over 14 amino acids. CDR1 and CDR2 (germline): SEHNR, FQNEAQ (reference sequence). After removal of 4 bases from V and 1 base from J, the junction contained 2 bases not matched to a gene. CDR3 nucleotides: TGTGCCAGCAGCTCAGCGGGAGTCCAAGAGACCCAGTACTTC. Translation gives CASSSAGVQETQYF.

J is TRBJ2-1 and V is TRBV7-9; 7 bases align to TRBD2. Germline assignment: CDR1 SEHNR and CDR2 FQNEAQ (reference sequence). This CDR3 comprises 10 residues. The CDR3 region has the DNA TGTGCGGGCGGGGAGGGTGAGCAGTTCTTC. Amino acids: CAGGEGEQFF. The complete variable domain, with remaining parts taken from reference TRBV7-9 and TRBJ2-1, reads DTGVSQNPRHKITKRGQNVTFRCDPISEHNRLYWYRQTLGQGPEFLTYFQNEAQLEKSRLLSDRFSAERPKGSFSTLEIQRTEQGDSAMYLCAGGEGEQFFGPGTRLTVL.

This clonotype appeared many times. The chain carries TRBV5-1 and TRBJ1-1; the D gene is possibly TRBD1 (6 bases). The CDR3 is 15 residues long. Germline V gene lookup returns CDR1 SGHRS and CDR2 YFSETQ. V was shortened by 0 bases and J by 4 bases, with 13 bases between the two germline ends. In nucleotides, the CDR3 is TGCGCCAGCAGCTTGGGGGGGCGACCGCCCACTGAAGCTTTCTTT. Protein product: CASSLGGRPPTEAFF.

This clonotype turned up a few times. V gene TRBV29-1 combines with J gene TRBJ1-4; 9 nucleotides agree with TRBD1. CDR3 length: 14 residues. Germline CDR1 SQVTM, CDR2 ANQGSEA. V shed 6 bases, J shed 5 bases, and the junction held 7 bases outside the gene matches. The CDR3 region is CSVQEGTGNEKLFF. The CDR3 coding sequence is TGCAGCGTGCAAGAAGGGACAGGGAATGAAAAACTGTTTTTT. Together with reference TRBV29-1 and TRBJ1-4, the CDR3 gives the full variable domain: SAVISQKPSRDICQRGTSLTIQCQVDSQVTMMFWYRQQPGQSLTLIATANQGSEATYESGFVIDKFPISRPNLTFSTLTVSNMSPEDSSIYLCSVQEGTGNEKLFFGSGTQLSVL.

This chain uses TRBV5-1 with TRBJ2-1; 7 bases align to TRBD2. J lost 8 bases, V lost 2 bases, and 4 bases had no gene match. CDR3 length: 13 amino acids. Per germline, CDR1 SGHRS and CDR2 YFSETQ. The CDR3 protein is CASSFAGVDEQFF. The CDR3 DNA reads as TGCGCCAGCAGCTTTGCGGGAGTCGATGAGCAGTTCTTC.

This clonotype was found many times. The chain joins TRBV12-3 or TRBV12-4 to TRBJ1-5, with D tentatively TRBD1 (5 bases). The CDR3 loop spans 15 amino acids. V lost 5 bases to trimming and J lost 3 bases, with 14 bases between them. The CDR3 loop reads CASSPGDGDNQPQHF. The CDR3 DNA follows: TGTGCCAGCAGTCCGGGGGACGGAGACAATCAGCCCCAGCATTTT.

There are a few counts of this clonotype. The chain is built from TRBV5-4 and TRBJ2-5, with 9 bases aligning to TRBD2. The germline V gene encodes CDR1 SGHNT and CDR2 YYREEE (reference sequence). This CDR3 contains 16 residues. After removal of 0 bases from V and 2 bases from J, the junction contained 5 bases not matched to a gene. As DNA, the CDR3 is TGTGCCAGCAGCTTGGTTAGCGGGAGACCGCAAGAGACCCAGTACTTC. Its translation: CASSLVSGRPQETQYF.

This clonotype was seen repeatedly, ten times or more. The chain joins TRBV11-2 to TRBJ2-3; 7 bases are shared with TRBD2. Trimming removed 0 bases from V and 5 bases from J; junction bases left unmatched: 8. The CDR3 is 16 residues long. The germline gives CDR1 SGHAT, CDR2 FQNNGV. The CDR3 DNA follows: TGTGCCAGCAGCTTAGATTGGCGGGAGTTTGGAGATACGCAGTATTTT. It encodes CASSLDWREFGDTQYF. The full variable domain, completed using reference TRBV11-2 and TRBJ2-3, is EAGVAQSPRYKIIEKRQSVAFWCNPISGHATLYWYQQILGQGPKLLIQFQNNGVVDDSQLPKDRFSAERLKGVDSTLKIQPAKLEDSAVYLCASSLDWREFGDTQYFGPGTRLTVL.

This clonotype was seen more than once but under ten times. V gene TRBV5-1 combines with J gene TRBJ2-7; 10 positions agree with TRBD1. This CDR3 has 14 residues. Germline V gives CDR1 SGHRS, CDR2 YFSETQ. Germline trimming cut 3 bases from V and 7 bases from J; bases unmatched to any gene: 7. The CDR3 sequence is CASSSTDRGGEQYF. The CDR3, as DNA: TGCGCCAGCAGCTCAACGGACAGGGGGGGTGAGCAGTACTTC. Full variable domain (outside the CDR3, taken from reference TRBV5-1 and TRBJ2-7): KAGVTQTPRYLIKTRGQQVTLSCSPISGHRSVSWYQQTPGQGLQFLFEYFSETQRNKGNFPGRFSGRQFSNSRSEMNVSTLELGDSALYLCASSSTDRGGEQYFGPGTRLTVT.

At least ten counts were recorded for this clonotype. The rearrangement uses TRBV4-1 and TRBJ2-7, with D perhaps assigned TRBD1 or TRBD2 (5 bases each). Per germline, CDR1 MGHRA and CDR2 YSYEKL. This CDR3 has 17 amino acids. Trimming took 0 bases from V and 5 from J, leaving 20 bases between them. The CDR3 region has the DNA TGCGCCAGCAGCCAAGATCCCCCCCGGGGCATTAAGGACGAGCAGTACTTC. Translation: CASSQDPPRGIKDEQYF.

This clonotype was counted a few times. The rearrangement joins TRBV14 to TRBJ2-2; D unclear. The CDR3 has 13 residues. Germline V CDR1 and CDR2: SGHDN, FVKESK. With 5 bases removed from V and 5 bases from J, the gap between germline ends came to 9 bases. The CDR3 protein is CASSAGLTGELFF. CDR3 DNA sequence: TGTGCCAGCAGCGCCGGGTTAACCGGGGAGCTGTTTTTT.

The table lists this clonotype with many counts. The CDR3 DNA follows: TGTGCCAGCAGTTTTGTGGGCAAGAGAATCACAGATACGCAGTATTTT. It codes for CASSFVGKRITDTQYF. The J gene is TRBJ2-3, the V gene TRBV12-3 or TRBV12-4; unclear D gene. This CDR3 is built from 16 residues. Trimming pared 3 bases from V and 2 bases from J, leaving 15 bases between.

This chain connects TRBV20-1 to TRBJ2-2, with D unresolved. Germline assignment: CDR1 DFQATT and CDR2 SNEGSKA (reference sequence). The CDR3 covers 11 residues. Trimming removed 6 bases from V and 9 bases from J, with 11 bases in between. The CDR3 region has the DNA TGCAGTGCGGATTCTTTCCGGGAGCTGTTTTTT. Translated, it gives CSADSFRELFF.

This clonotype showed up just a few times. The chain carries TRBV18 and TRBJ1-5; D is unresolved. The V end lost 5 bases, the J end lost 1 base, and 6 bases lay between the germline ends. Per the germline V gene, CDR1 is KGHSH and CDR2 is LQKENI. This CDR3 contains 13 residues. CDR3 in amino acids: CASSIDSNQPQHF. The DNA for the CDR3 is TGTGCCAGCTCAATCGACAGCAATCAGCCCCAGCATTTT. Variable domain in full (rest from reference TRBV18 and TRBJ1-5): NAGVMQNPRHLVRRRGQEARLRCSPMKGHSHVYWYRQLPEEGLKFMVYLQKENIIDESGMPKERFSAEFPKEGPSILRIQQVVRGDSAAYFCASSIDSNQPQHFGDGTRLSIL.

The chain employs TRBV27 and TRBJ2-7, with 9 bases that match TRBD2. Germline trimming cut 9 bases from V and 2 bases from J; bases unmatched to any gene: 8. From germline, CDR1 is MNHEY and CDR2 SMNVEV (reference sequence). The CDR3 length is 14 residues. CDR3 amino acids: CARPYSGGTYEQYF. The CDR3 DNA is TGTGCCAGGCCATACAGCGGGGGGACCTACGAGCAGTACTTC.

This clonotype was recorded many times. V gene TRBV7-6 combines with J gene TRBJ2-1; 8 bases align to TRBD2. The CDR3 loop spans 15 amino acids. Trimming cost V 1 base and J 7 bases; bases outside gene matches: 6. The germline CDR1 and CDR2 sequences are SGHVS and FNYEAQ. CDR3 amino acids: CASSLESAGGNEQFF. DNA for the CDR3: TGTGCCAGCAGCTTAGAATCGGCGGGAGGTAATGAGCAGTTCTTC.

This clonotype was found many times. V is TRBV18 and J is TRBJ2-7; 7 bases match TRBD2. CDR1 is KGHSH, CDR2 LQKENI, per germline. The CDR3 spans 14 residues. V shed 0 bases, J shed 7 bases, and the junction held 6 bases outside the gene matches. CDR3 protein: CASSPPGRREEQYF. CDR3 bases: TGTGCCAGCTCACCACCGGGGCGGCGGGAGGAGCAGTACTTC. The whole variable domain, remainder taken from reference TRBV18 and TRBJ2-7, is NAGVMQNPRHLVRRRGQEARLRCSPMKGHSHVYWYRQLPEEGLKFMVYLQKENIIDESGMPKERFSAEFPKEGPSILRIQQVVRGDSAAYFCASSPPGRREEQYFGPGTRLTVT.

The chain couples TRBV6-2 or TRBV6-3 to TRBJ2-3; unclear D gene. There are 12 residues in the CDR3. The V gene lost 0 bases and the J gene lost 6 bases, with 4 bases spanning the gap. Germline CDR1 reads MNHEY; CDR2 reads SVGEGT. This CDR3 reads CASSYSRDTQYF. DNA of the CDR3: TGTGCCAGCAGTTACTCTAGGGATACGCAGTATTTT.

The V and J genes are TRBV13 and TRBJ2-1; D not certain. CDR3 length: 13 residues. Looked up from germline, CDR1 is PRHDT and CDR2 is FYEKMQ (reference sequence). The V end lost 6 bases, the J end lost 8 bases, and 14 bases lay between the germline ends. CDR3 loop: CASSRDPLDEQFF. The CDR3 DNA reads TGTGCCAGCAGTAGAGACCCCCTAGATGAGCAGTTCTTC.

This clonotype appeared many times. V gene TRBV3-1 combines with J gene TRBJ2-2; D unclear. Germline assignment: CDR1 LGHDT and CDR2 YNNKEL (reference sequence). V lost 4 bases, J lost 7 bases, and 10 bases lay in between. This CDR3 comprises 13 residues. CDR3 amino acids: CASSPAGVGELFF. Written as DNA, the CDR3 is TGTGCCAGCAGCCCCGCCGGAGTCGGGGAGCTGTTTTTT.

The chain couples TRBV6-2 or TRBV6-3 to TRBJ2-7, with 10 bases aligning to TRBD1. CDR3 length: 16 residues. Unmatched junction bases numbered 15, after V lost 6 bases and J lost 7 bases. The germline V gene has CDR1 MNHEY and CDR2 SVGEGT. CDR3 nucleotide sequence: TGTGCCAGCAGACGCCCAATAGGGACAGGGGATTATGAGCAGTACTTC. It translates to CASRRPIGTGDYEQYF.

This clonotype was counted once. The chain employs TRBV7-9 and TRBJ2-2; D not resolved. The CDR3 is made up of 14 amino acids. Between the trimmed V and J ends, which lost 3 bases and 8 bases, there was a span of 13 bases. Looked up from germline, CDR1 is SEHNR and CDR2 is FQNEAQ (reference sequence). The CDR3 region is CASSLSSVPGELFF. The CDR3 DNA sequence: TGTGCCAGCAGCTTGAGTTCTGTACCAGGGGAGCTGTTTTTT.

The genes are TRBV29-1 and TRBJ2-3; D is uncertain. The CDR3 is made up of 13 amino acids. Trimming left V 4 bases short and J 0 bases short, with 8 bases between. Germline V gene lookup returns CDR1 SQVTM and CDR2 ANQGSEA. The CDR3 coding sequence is TGCAGCGTTGGAGAGGACAGCACAGATACGCAGTATTTT. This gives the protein CSVGEDSTDTQYF.

The CDR3 spells CASSGSRYYGYTF. The CDR3 nucleotides read TGCGCCAGCAGCGGGTCGAGGTACTATGGCTACACCTTC. V gene TRBV10-2 combines with J gene TRBJ1-2, with D unresolved. The CDR3 consists of 13 residues. V lost 6 bases to trimming and J lost 3 bases, with 11 bases between them. Germline-derived CDR1 and CDR2 are WSHSY and SAAADI.

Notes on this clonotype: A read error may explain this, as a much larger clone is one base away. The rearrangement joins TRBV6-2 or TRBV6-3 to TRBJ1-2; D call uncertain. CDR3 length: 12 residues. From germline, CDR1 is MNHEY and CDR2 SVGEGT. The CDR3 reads CAGSTLGRGYTF. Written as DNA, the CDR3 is TGTGCCGGCAGTACCCTTGGGCGCGGCTACACCTTC.

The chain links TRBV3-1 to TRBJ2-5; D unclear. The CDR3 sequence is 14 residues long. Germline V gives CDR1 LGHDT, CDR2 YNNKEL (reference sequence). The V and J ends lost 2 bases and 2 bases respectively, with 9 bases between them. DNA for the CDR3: TGTGCCAGCAGCCAACCCATCGCTCAAGAGACCCAGTACTTC. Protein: CASSQPIAQETQYF.

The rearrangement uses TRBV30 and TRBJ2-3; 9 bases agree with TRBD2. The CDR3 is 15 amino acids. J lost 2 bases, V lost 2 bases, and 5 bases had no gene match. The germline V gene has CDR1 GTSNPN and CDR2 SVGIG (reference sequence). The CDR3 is CAWSILAGFTDTQYF. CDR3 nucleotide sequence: TGTGCCTGGAGTATCCTAGCGGGATTCACAGATACGCAGTATTTT. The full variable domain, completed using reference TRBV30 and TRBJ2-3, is SQTIHQWPATLVQPVGSPLSLECTVEGTSNPNLYWYRQAAGRGLQLLFYSVGIGQISSEVPQNLSASRPQDRQFILSSKKLLLSDSGFYLCAWSILAGFTDTQYFGPGTRLTVL.

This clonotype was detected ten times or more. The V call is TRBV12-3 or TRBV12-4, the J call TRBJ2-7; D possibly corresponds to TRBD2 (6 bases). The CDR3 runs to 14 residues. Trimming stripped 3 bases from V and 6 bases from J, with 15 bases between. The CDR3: CASSFSGSTGEQYF. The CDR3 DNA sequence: TGTGCCAGCAGTTTTAGCGGTTCGACTGGCGAGCAGTACTTC.